The entry that follows covers one TCR beta chain sequence. The entry originates in a study of blood T cell repertoires in COVID-19. The method was immunoSEQ multiplex PCR; TCRdb's version includes in-frame clones alone and lacks a portion of them. The sample lists around 470,000 clones; 90% were seen once. Source material: PBMCs or T cells enriched from blood (not recorded which). The sequence was collected from a man in his late teens or twenties who had recovered from COVID-19.

The CDR3 DNA follows: TGTGCCAGCCAAGTAGCGGGGGCGGATACGCAGTATTTT. Translating it yields CASQVAGADTQYF. The rearrangement uses TRBV6-5 and TRBJ2-3; 9 bases fit TRBD2. The CDR3 is 13 amino acids. Germline-derived CDR1 and CDR2 are MNHEY and SVGAGI. V was clipped by 8 bases and J by 6 bases; unmatched bases: 6.